This passage covers 27 T cell receptor beta chains from one sample sequenced in a study of shared clonotypes between healthy human individuals. The assay was immunoSEQ multiplex PCR, and TCRdb's table has in-frame clones only and misses some. The sample holds 1,500,000 or so clones, around 97% seen once. The sample was naive CD4+ T cells sorted from blood. Subset indicated: CD45RA+ positively selected. The receptor set was obtained from a man in his thirties or forties in good health.

The V call is TRBV5-6, the J call TRBJ1-4; 8 bases align to TRBD1. Germline values: CDR1 SGHDT, CDR2 YYEEEE. This CDR3 is 14 amino acids long. Germline trimming cut 3 bases from V and 7 bases from J; bases unmatched to any gene: 5. CDR3 protein: CASSYRGSGEKLFF. Written as DNA, the CDR3 is TGTGCCAGCAGCTACAGGGGGTCAGGTGAAAAACTGTTTTTT.

The chain carries TRBV2 and TRBJ2-1; D possibly corresponds to TRBD2 (7 bases). The CDR3 sequence is 16 residues long. Germline V gene sequence: CDR1 SNHLY, CDR2 FYNNEI. V lost 3 bases, J lost 7 bases, and 19 bases lay in between. This CDR3 reads CASSDRGRESGNEQFF. CDR3 nucleotide sequence: TGTGCCAGCAGTGACCGGGGGCGGGAGTCTGGTAATGAGCAGTTCTTC.

The rearrangement joins TRBV6-5 to TRBJ2-6, with D perhaps TRBD2 (5 bases). Looked up from germline, CDR1 is MNHEY and CDR2 is SVGAGI. V shed 6 bases and J shed 0 bases, with 9 bases lying between them. This CDR3 has 15 residues. CDR3 DNA sequence: TGTGCCAGCAGGCGGGCTGCCTCTGGGGCCAACGTCCTGACTTTC. Translating gives CASRRAASGANVLTF.

V gene TRBV10-1 combines with J gene TRBJ1-1; D not resolved. Trimming shortened V by 0 bases and J by 3 bases, and 5 bases separated the two germline ends. This CDR3 contains 13 residues. Germline-derived CDR1 and CDR2 are WNHNN and SYGVQD (reference sequence). In nucleotides, the CDR3 is TGCGCCAGCAGTGAGTCGGACGACACTGAAGCTTTCTTT. Protein sequence: CASSESDDTEAFF.

The V call is TRBV11-2, the J call TRBJ2-1, with D possibly being TRBD1 (6 bases). V dropped 4 bases and J dropped 3 bases, with 7 bases sitting between them. This CDR3 is built from 13 residues. CDR1 and CDR2 (germline): SGHAT, FQNNGV. The CDR3 DNA sequence: TGTGCCAGCAGCTCGGACAGCTACAATGAGCAGTTCTTC. Its translation: CASSSDSYNEQFF.

The V gene is TRBV5-1, the J gene TRBJ2-7; 14 bases match TRBD2. Per germline, CDR1 SGHRS and CDR2 YFSETQ. This CDR3 has 16 residues. The V segment lost 0 bases and the J segment 6 bases; nucleotides outside the gene matches: 5. The CDR3 loop is CASSLAGTSGSPEQYF. The DNA for the CDR3 is TGCGCCAGCAGCTTGGCCGGGACTAGCGGGAGCCCCGAGCAGTACTTC.

This chain connects TRBV7-2 to TRBJ1-4, with D hard to call. CDR1 SGHTA and CDR2 FQGNSA come from the germline V gene. V was trimmed by 4 bases and J by 6 bases, leaving 9 bases between them. This CDR3 spans 13 amino acids. DNA for the CDR3: TGTGCCAGCAGCTCCCCGGTCTATGAAAAACTGTTTTTT. Encoded protein: CASSSPVYEKLFF.

The gene calls are TRBV11-2 and TRBJ1-1; possible D gene TRBD1, 6 bases. The CDR3 consists of 15 residues. Trimming shortened V by 4 bases and J by 1 base, and 13 bases separated the two germline ends. CDR1 is SGHAT and CDR2 is FQNNGV in the germline V gene. CDR3 residues: CASSYKGGGNTEAFF. The CDR3 DNA sequence: TGTGCCAGCAGCTACAAAGGAGGGGGGAACACTGAAGCTTTCTTT.

The rearrangement joins TRBV5-6 to TRBJ1-1; a possible D gene is TRBD1 (5 bases). This CDR3 region has 16 residues. Deletions cut 4 bases from V and 4 bases from J, with 20 bases between. Germline V gives CDR1 SGHDT, CDR2 YYEEEE. The CDR3 loop reads CASSPLDRRYSTEAFF. The CDR3 coding sequence is TGTGCCAGCAGCCCTTTAGACAGAAGGTACTCCACTGAAGCTTTCTTT.

The chain uses TRBV7-9 and TRBJ1-5; D uncertain. The germline V gene encodes CDR1 SEHNR and CDR2 FQNEAQ (reference sequence). CDR3 length: 14 residues. V lost 1 base and J 5 bases, leaving 9 bases between the germline ends. CDR3 sequence (DNA): TGTGCCAGCAGCTTAGATACATTAGATCAGCCCCAGCATTTT. This encodes CASSLDTLDQPQHF. Drawing the rest from reference TRBV7-9 and TRBJ1-5, the complete variable domain is DTGVSQNPRHKITKRGQNVTFRCDPISEHNRLYWYRQTLGQGPEFLTYFQNEAQLEKSRLLSDRFSAERPKGSFSTLEIQRTEQGDSAMYLCASSLDTLDQPQHFGDGTRLSIL.

This clone appeared a single time. The chain employs TRBV6-1 and TRBJ1-2; unclear D gene. Germline V CDR1 and CDR2: MNHNS, SASEGT. This CDR3 is 14 amino acids long. Trimming pared 7 bases from V and 2 bases from J, leaving 14 bases between. DNA of the CDR3: TGTGCCAGCAAACGGGCAGGTGGAAACTATGGCTACACCTTC. Translating it yields CASKRAGGNYGYTF.

A note on this clone: The junction and the germline gene differ at one end; a read error may be behind it. The chain joins TRBV6-1 to TRBJ2-1; 8 nucleotides agree with TRBD2. Germline lookup yields CDR1 MNHNS and CDR2 SASEGT. This CDR3 region has 13 residues. This CDR3 reads CATSRGGYNEQFF. CDR3 bases: TGTGCCACCAGTCGGGGGGGTTACAATGAGCAGTTCTTC.

The chain is built from TRBV2 and TRBJ2-1; D possibly corresponds to TRBD2 (5 bases). CDR1 and CDR2 from the germline V gene are SNHLY and FYNNEI. V was cut by 4 bases and J by 6 bases, with 10 bases left in between. The CDR3 runs to 13 residues. DNA for the CDR3: TGTGCCAGCAGTGGGTTCGAGGGCAATGAGCAGTTCTTC. This encodes CASSGFEGNEQFF. Looking up the rest from reference TRBV2 and TRBJ2-1 gives the full variable domain: EPEVTQTPSHQVTQMGQEVILRCVPISNHLYFYWYRQILGQKVEFLVSFYNNEISEKSEIFDDQFSVERPDGSNFTLKIRSTKLEDSAMYFCASSGFEGNEQFFGPGTRLTVL.

With respect to this clone: Other nucleotide sequences from this sample produce the same CDR3. V gene TRBV28 combines with J gene TRBJ1-1, with unresolved D. V was trimmed by 5 bases and J by 0 bases, leaving 13 bases between them. This CDR3 has 15 amino acids. Germline lookup yields CDR1 MDHEN and CDR2 SYDVKM. The CDR3 nucleotides are TGTGCCAGCAGTCGGGGAGGTGGGATGAACACTGAAGCTTTCTTT. It encodes CASSRGGGMNTEAFF. The variable domain in full, completed from reference TRBV28 and TRBJ1-1, reads DVKVTQSSRYLVKRTGEKVFLECVQDMDHENMFWYRQDPGLGLRLIYFSYDVKMKEKGDIPEGYSVSREKKERFSLILESASTNQTSMYLCASSRGGGMNTEAFFGQGTRLTVV.

The rearrangement links TRBV7-2 to TRBJ2-7, with a weak D call TRBD2 (5 bases). Germline loops: CDR1 SGHTA, CDR2 FQGNSA. Trimming removed 5 bases from V and 0 bases from J, with 14 bases in between. This CDR3 spans 15 amino acids. Here the CDR3 DNA reads TGTGCCAGCAGCCTCCGGGGTAGCGTCTCCTACGAGCAGTACTTC. Translation: CASSLRGSVSYEQYF.

The rearrangement links TRBV7-6 to TRBJ2-5; TRBD1 or TRBD2 may be the D gene (6 bases each). This CDR3 spans 14 amino acids. The V and J ends lost 4 bases and 7 bases respectively, with 16 bases between them. Germline loops: CDR1 SGHVS, CDR2 FNYEAQ. In DNA form, the CDR3 reads TGTGCCAGCAGCTCGCCGGGGGCAGGGTGGACCCAGTACTTC. Its translation: CASSSPGAGWTQYF.

The chain is built from TRBV28 and TRBJ2-1, with 10 nucleotides matching TRBD2. Trimming at V came to 9 bases and at J to 13 bases, leaving 6 bases not matched to a gene. The CDR3 spans 11 residues. CDR1 MDHEN and CDR2 SYDVKM come from the germline V gene. The DNA for the CDR3 is TGTGCCAGTACCTCTAGCGGGAGACAGTTCTTC. It is translated as CASTSSGRQFF. Full variable domain (remainder filled in from reference TRBV28 and TRBJ2-1): DVKVTQSSRYLVKRTGEKVFLECVQDMDHENMFWYRQDPGLGLRLIYFSYDVKMKEKGDIPEGYSVSREKKERFSLILESASTNQTSMYLCASTSSGRQFFGPGTRLTVL.

This chain uses TRBV23-1 with TRBJ2-7; TRBD2 matches at 10 bases. TRBV23-1 is an ORF, with its function uncertain. Trimming removed 4 bases from V and 7 bases from J; junction bases left unmatched: 7. CDR3 length equals 14 residues. DNA for the CDR3: TGCGCCAGCAGTCCTAGCGGGAGTATGGGAGAGCAGTACTTC. Protein sequence: CASSPSGSMGEQYF.

The chain combines TRBV10-3 with TRBJ2-7; the match to TRBD2 covers 9 bases. With V trimmed by 0 bases and J by 4 bases, 10 bases remained unmatched. Per germline, CDR1 ENHRY and CDR2 SYGVKD. This CDR3 is built from 17 residues. CDR3 protein: CAISESWTSATLYEQYF. The DNA of the CDR3 is TGTGCCATCAGTGAGTCTTGGACTAGCGCGACCCTTTACGAGCAGTACTTC.

This clone was seen once. The CDR3 coding sequence is TGTGCCAGCAGTGAAGGGGGGAGGGCCCACACCGGGGAGCTGTTTTTT. As protein: CASSEGGRAHTGELFF. The rearrangement joins TRBV2 to TRBJ2-2, with 7 bases matching TRBD2. Trimming cost V 1 base and J 3 bases; bases outside gene matches: 5. Per the germline V gene, CDR1 is SNHLY and CDR2 is FYNNEI. The CDR3 runs to 16 residues.

The chain is built from TRBV11-3 and TRBJ2-7, with D perhaps TRBD1 (6 bases). Germline assignment: CDR1 SGHNT and CDR2 YENEEA. This CDR3 is 15 amino acids long. V was trimmed by 4 bases and J by 2 bases, leaving 15 bases between them. The CDR3: CASSYGTSSTYEQYF. The CDR3 nucleotides are TGTGCCAGCAGCTACGGGACATCTTCGACCTACGAGCAGTACTTC.

This clone has a single count. Other DNA sequences of this sample code for an identical CDR3. The CDR3 DNA reads TGTGCCAGCAGCTCGGGACTAGCGAACACCGGGGAGCTGTTTTTT. It specifies CASSSGLANTGELFF. V and J are TRBV5-4 and TRBJ2-2; 8 nucleotides line up with TRBD2. From germline, CDR1 is SGHNT and CDR2 YYREEE (reference sequence). CDR3 size: 15 residues. J gave up 0 bases and V 3 bases, and 1 base lay outside the gene matches.

V and J are TRBV7-9 and TRBJ2-7, with 7 bases matching TRBD2. Trimming at V came to 4 bases and at J to 6 bases, leaving 21 bases not matched to a gene. Germline V gene data show CDR1 as SEHNR and CDR2 as FQNEAQ (reference sequence). This CDR3 spans 18 amino acids. The CDR3 spells CASSSTHLTSSAGSEQYF. CDR3 coding DNA: TGTGCCAGCAGCTCTACTCACTTGACTAGCTCGGCCGGATCCGAGCAGTACTTC.

V and J are TRBV5-6 and TRBJ1-2; 10 bases match TRBD1. CDR1 and CDR2 from the germline V gene are SGHDT and YYEEEE. After removal of 4 bases from V and 4 bases from J, the junction contained 7 bases not matched to a gene. This CDR3 region has 15 residues. Here the CDR3 reads CASSADRGRVYGYTF. The CDR3 DNA sequence: TGTGCCAGCAGCGCAGACAGGGGGCGCGTCTATGGCTACACCTTC.

The gene calls are TRBV7-2 and TRBJ2-5; D perhaps matches TRBD2 (5 bases). The CDR3 runs 14 residues. Trimming stripped 3 bases from V and 3 bases from J, with 11 bases between. Germline V gene data show CDR1 as SGHTA and CDR2 as FQGNSA. The CDR3 loop reads CASSFYLGEETQYF. DNA for the CDR3: TGTGCCAGCAGCTTCTATCTGGGAGAAGAGACCCAGTACTTC.

This chain links TRBV7-2 with TRBJ1-5; 7 bases are shared with TRBD1. There are 15 residues in the CDR3. Trimming cost V 4 bases and J 2 bases; bases outside gene matches: 5. CDR1 and CDR2 from the germline V gene are SGHTA and FQGNSA. The CDR3, as DNA: TGTGCCAGCAGCTCGACAGGGAACGGCAATCAGCCCCAGCATTTT. This encodes CASSSTGNGNQPQHF.

The chain links TRBV10-1 to TRBJ2-2; 10 bases align to TRBD1. Germline V lookup: CDR1 WNHNN, CDR2 SYGVQD (reference sequence). This CDR3 comprises 17 residues. V lost 5 bases and J lost 3; bases outside the gene matches: 9. CDR3 nucleotide sequence: TGCGCCAGCAGTTACTATACCGGGACAGGGGACACCGGGGAGCTGTTTTTT. This encodes CASSYYTGTGDTGELFF.